One and the same sample provided the 9 T cell receptor beta chains below, sequenced in a study of blood T cells in healthy people across ages. With a J-beta primer mix and a sample-barcoded 5' primer, a second PCR ran about 7 to 12 cycles. MiXCR was run by TCRdb on the 5' RACE reads, yielding one entry per CDR3 protein. The table records about 900,000 distinct CDR3 sequences, roughly 60% of them present only once. Sequencing was carried out using blood. These receptors were taken from a man aged 25 to 40 in good health.

The V call is TRBV2, the J call TRBJ1-3; D might be TRBD1 (6 bases). CDR1 is SNHLY, CDR2 FYNNEI, per germline. The CDR3 has 15 amino acids. The ends were cut back, 5 bases at V and 0 bases at J, with 11 bases in the middle. The CDR3 nucleotides read TGTGCCAGCAGTCGGGACACCTACTCTGGAAACACCATATATTTT. Its translation: CASSRDTYSGNTIYF. Full variable domain (remainder filled in from reference TRBV2 and TRBJ1-3): EPEVTQTPSHQVTQMGQEVILRCVPISNHLYFYWYRQILGQKVEFLVSFYNNEISEKSEIFDDQFSVERPDGSNFTLKIRSTKLEDSAMYFCASSRDTYSGNTIYFGEGSWLTVV.

This chain connects TRBV7-2 to TRBJ2-7; D may be TRBD2 (5 bases). The V and J ends lost 5 bases and 4 bases respectively, with 15 bases between them. The CDR3 has 14 residues. CDR1 and CDR2 from the germline V gene are SGHTA and FQGNSA. As DNA, the CDR3 is TGTGCCAGCAGCCCCACCGCCGGGAAGTACGAGCAGTACTTC. This encodes CASSPTAGKYEQYF.

This clonotype was recorded a few times. The CDR3 nucleotides read TGCGCCAGCAGCTTGGGACAGGGACCCCAAGAGACCCAGTACTTC. Translated, it gives CASSLGQGPQETQYF. The J gene is TRBJ2-5, the V gene TRBV5-1, with 7 nucleotides matching TRBD1. This CDR3 contains 15 residues. Trimming removed 0 bases from V and 1 base from J; junction bases left unmatched: 3. Germline V gene sequence: CDR1 SGHRS, CDR2 YFSETQ.

The chain employs TRBV29-1 and TRBJ2-7, with TRBD1 as a possible D gene (6 bases). The CDR3 contains 16 residues. V lost 0 bases and J 4 bases, leaving 19 bases between the germline ends. Germline V gene sequence: CDR1 SQVTM, CDR2 ANQGSEA. CDR3 protein: CSVEDRAGAIPYEQYF. Written as DNA, the CDR3 is TGCAGCGTTGAAGATCGGGCAGGGGCAATTCCTTACGAGCAGTACTTC.

The rearrangement joins TRBV28 to TRBJ2-5, with 8 bases fitting TRBD2. The DNA end is more similar to TRBJ2-7, so the J call may be wrong. Looked up from germline, CDR1 is MDHEN and CDR2 is SYDVKM. The CDR3 has 18 amino acids. The CDR3 is CASSLPLGVSGGDYEQYF. The CDR3 nucleotides read TGTGCCAGCAGTTTACCCCTTGGGGTGAGCGGGGGAGACTACGAGCAGTACTTC.

The chain has TRBV6-2 or TRBV6-3 and TRBJ2-1; D possibly matches TRBD1 or TRBD2 (6 bases each). Germline V gene sequence: CDR1 MNHEY, CDR2 SVGEGT. V lost 3 bases, J lost 8 bases, and 17 bases lay in between. The CDR3 has 15 residues. CDR3 sequence: CASSYLGGGLDEQFF. The CDR3 DNA sequence: TGTGCCAGCAGTTATTTGGGGGGCGGGCTAGATGAGCAGTTCTTC.

V gene TRBV9 combines with J gene TRBJ1-4, with D possibly matching TRBD1 (5 bases). The CDR3 consists of 14 residues. Germline-derived CDR1 and CDR2 are SGDLS and YYNGEE. Deletions cut 4 bases from V and 3 bases from J, with 10 bases between. The DNA of the CDR3 is TGTGCCAGCAGCCAGGGAACAGCTAATGAAAAACTGTTTTTT. Translation: CASSQGTANEKLFF.

This chain connects TRBV5-1 to TRBJ2-3; D is uncertain. The CDR3 has 12 residues. Germline V gives CDR1 SGHRS, CDR2 YFSETQ. Between the trimmed V and J ends, which lost 6 bases and 6 bases, there was a span of 11 bases. The CDR3 sequence is CASTNQRDTQYF. In nucleotides, the CDR3 is TGCGCCAGCACCAATCAAAGGGATACGCAGTATTTT.

This clonotype turned up a few times. The chain links TRBV5-1 to TRBJ2-5, with D perhaps TRBD1 or TRBD2 (5 bases each). Germline lookup yields CDR1 SGHRS and CDR2 YFSETQ. The CDR3 has 15 amino acids. V lost 0 bases to trimming and J lost 4 bases, with 13 bases between them. The CDR3 here is CASSLDRGGRETQYF. The DNA for the CDR3 is TGCGCCAGCAGCTTGGATCGGGGCGGGCGAGAGACCCAGTACTTC.